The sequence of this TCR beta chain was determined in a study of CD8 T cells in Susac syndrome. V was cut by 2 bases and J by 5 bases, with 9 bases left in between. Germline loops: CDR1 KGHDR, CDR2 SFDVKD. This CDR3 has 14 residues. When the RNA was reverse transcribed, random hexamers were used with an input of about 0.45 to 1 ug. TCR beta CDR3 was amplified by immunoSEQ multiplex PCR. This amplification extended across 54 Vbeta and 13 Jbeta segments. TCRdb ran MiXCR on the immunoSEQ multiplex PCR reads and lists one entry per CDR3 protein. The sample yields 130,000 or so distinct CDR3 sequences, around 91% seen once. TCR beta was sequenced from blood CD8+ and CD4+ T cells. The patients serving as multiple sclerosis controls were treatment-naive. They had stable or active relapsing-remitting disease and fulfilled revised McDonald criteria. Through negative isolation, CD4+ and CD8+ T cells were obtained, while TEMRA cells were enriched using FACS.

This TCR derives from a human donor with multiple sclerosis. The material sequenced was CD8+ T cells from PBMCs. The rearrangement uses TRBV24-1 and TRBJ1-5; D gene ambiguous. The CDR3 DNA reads TGTGCCACCAGTGATTCGGCCAGCCATCAGCCCCAGCATTTT. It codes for CATSDSASHQPQHF.